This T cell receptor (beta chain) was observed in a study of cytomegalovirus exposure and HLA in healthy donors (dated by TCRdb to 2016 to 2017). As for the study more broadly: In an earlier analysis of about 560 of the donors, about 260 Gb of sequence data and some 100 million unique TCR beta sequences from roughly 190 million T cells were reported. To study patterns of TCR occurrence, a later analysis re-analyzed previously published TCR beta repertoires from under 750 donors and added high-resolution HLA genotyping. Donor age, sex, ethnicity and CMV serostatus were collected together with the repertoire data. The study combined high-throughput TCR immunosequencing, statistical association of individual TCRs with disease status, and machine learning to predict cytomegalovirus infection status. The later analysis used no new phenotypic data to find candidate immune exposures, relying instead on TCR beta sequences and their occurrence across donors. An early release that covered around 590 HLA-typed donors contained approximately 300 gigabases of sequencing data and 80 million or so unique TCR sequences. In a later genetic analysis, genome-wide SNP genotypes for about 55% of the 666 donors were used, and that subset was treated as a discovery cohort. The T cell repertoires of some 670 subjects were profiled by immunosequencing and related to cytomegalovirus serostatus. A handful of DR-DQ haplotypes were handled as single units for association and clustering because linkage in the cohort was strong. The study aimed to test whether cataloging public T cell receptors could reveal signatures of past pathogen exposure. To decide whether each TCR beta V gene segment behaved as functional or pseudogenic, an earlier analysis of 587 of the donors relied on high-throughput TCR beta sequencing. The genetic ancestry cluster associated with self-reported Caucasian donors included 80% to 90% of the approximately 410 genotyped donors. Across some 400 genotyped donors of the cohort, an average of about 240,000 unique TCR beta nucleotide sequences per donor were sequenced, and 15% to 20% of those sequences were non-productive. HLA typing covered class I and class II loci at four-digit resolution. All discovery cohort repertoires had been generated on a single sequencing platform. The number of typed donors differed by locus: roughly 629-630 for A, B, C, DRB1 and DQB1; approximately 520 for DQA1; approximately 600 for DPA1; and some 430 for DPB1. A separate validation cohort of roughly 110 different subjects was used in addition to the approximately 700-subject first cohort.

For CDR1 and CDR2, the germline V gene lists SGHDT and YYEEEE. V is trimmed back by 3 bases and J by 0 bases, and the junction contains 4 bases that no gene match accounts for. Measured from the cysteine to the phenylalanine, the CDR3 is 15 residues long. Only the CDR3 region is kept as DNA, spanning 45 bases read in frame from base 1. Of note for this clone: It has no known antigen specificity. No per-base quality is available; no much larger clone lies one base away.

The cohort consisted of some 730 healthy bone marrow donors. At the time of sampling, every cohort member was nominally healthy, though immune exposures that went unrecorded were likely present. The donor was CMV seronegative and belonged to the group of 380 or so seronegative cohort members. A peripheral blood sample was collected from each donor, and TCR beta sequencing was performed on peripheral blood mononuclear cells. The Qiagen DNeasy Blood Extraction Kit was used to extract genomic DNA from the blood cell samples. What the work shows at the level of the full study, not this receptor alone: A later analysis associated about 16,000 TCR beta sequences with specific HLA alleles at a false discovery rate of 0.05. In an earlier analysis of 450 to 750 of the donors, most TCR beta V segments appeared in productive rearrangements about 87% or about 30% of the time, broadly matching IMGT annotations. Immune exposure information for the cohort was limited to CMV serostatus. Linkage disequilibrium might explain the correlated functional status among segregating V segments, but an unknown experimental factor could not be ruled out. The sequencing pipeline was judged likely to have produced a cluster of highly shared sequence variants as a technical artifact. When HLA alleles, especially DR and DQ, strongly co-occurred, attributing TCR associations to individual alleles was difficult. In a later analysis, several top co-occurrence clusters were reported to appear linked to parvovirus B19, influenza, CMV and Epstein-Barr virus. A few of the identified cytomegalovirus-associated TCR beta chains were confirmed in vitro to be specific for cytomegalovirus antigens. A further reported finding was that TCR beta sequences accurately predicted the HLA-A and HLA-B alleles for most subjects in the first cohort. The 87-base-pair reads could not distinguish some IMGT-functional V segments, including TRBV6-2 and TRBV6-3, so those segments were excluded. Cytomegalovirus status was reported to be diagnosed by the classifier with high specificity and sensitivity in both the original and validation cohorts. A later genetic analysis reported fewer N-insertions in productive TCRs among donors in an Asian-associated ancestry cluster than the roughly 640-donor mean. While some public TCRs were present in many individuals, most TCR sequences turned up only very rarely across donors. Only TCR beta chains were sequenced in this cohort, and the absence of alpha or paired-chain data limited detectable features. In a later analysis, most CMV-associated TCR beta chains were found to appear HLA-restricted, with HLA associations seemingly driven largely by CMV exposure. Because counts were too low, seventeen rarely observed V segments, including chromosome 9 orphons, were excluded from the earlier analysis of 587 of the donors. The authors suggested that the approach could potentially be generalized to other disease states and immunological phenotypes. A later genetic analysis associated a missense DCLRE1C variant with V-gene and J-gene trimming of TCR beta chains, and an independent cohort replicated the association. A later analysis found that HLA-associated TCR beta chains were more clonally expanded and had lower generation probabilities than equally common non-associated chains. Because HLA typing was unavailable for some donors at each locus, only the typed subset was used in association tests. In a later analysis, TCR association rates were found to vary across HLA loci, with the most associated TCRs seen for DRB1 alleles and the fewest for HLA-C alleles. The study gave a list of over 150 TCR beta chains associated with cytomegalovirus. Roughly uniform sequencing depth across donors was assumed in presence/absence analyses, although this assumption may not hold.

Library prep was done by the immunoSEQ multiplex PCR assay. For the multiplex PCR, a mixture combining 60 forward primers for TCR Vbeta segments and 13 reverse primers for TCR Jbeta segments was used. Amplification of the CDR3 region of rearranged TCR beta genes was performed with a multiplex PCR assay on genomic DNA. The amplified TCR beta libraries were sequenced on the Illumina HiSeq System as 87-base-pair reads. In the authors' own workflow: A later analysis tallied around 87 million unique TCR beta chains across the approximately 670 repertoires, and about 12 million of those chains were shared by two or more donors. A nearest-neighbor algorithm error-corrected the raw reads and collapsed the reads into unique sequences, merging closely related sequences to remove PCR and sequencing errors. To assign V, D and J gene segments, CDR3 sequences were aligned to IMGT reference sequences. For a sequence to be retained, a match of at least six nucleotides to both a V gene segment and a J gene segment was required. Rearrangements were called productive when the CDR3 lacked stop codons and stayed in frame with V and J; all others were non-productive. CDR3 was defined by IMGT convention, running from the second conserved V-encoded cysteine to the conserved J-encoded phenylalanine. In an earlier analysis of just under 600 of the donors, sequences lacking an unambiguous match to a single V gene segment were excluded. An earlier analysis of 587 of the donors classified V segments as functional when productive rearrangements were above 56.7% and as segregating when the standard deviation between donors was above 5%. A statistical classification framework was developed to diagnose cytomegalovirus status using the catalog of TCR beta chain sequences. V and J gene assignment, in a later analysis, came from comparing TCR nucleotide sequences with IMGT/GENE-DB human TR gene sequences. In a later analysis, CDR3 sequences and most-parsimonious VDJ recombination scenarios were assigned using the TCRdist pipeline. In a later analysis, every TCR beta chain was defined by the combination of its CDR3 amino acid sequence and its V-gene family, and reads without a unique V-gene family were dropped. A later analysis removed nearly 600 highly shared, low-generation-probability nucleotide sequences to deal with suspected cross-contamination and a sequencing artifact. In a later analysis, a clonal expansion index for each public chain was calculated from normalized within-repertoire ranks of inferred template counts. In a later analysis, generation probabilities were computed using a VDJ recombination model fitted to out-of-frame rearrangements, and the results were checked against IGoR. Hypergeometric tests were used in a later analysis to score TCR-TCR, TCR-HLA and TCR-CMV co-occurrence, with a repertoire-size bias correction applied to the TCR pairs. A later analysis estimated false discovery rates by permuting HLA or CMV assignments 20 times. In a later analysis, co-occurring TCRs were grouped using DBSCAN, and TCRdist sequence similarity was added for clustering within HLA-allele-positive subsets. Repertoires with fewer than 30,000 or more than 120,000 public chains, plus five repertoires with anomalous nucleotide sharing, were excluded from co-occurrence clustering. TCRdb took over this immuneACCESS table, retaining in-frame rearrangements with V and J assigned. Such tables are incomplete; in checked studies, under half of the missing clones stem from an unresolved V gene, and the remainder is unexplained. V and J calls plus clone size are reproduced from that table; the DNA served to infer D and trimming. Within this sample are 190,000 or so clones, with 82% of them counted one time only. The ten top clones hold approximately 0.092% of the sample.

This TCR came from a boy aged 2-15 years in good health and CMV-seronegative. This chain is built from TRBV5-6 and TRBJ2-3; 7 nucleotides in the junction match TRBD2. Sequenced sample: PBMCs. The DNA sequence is TGTGCCAGCAGCTCAGGACTAGTTAGCACAGATACGCAGTATTTT. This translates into CASSSGLVSTDTQYF.